This T cell receptor (beta chain) was captured by sequencing in a study of blood T cells in healthy people across ages. Study-wide findings and caveats: While age rose, TCR beta diversity per million T cells dropped in a roughly linear way.

The V gene's germline CDR1 is MNHEY and CDR2 SVGEGT. This CDR3 contains 14 residues. Germline trimming cut 5 bases from V and 3 bases from J; bases unmatched to any gene: 7. Turning to this clonotype: Antigen specificity is unknown.

With a J-beta primer mix and a sample-barcoded 5' primer, a second PCR ran about 7 to 12 cycles. TCRdb re-called the 5' RACE reads with MiXCR, one entry per CDR3 protein. The table shows roughly 800,000 distinct CDR3 sequences, with 55% to 70% occurring only once. The origin of this receptor is a man younger than 45 in good health. The chain combines TRBV6-2 or TRBV6-3 with TRBJ2-7; 7 bases agree with TRBD2. The specimen sequenced was blood. The CDR3 nucleotides are TGTGCCAGCAGTCTGTCTAGCGGATACTACGAGCAGTACTTC. Protein: CASSLSSGYYEQYF.